One and the same sample provided the 4 T cell receptor beta chains below, sequenced in a study of blood T cell repertoires in COVID-19. Profiling relied on immunoSEQ multiplex PCR, and the TCRdb table lists in-frame clones only, not all of them. The sample contains about 68,000 clones, roughly 92% of which appear only once. Sequencing used peripheral blood. The receptors were sampled from a man between 45 and 60 years old with COVID-19, enrolled during active disease.

With regard to this clone: Other nucleotide sequences in the sample specify the same CDR3. V usage is TRBV5-1 and J usage is TRBJ1-2; 8 bases match TRBD1. This CDR3 is built from 14 residues. V lost 2 bases to trimming and J lost 4 bases; unmatched junction nucleotides: 4. Germline values: CDR1 SGHRS, CDR2 YFSETQ. The CDR3 loop reads CASSLGQGGYGYTF. CDR3 nucleotide sequence: TGCGCCAGCAGCTTAGGACAGGGAGGCTATGGCTACACCTTC. The full variable domain, with the rest looked up from reference TRBV5-1 and TRBJ1-2, is KAGVTQTPRYLIKTRGQQVTLSCSPISGHRSVSWYQQTPGQGLQFLFEYFSETQRNKGNFPGRFSGRQFSNSRSEMNVSTLELGDSALYLCASSLGQGGYGYTFGSGTRLTVV.

V and J are TRBV6-2 or TRBV6-3 and TRBJ1-2; 9 bases match TRBD1. Germline values: CDR1 MNHEY, CDR2 SVGEGT. The CDR3 runs to 14 residues. The V and J ends lost 5 bases and 4 bases, in that order; junction bases with no gene match: 5. CDR3 region: CASSLSGQGYGYTF. CDR3 bases: TGTGCCAGCAGTCTGTCGGGACAGGGCTATGGCTACACCTTC.

V and J are TRBV3-1 (or the pseudogene TRBV3-2) and TRBJ2-3; no clear D gene. The CDR3 extends over 16 amino acids. Trimming took 3 bases from V and 7 from J, leaving 20 bases between them. Germline V gene sequence: CDR1 LGHDT, CDR2 YNNKEL (reference sequence). CDR3 coding DNA: TGTGCCAGCAGCCAGGCCCCGGTGGCGGAACAAAATACGCAGTATTTT. It specifies CASSQAPVAEQNTQYF.

The rearrangement links TRBV18 to TRBJ2-3; D is perhaps TRBD1 (6 bases). The CDR3 runs to 16 residues. V lost 0 bases and J lost 0, with 10 bases in between. In germline, CDR1 is KGHSH, CDR2 LQKENI. In nucleotides, the CDR3 is TGTGCCAGCTCACCACCAGGGGGAGAAAGCACAGATACGCAGTATTTT. Its protein is CASSPPGGESTDTQYF.